This TCR beta chain is drawn from a study of T-cell memory formation after mild COVID-19. Study at large: Clusters were largely donor specific. Study-level findings and limits: Within pre-infection memory, some responding clones were found, suggesting cross-reactive memory joined. Later expanders leaned CD4+, whereas day 15 to 85 contracting clones were balanced CD4/CD8.

About this clonotype: Its specificity is unknown.

The CDR3 totals 15 residues. The germline gives CDR1 SGHNT, CDR2 YYREEE (reference sequence). V was pared by 6 bases and J by 1 base, with 16 bases between. TCRdb redid the calling of the 5' RACE reads with MiXCR, one entry per CDR3 protein. The table shows about half a million distinct CDR3 sequences, with about 20% occurring only once. Sequences were obtained from PBMCs or a T cell subset sorted from them (not recorded which). The chain combines TRBV5-4 with TRBJ1-1; a weak D match, TRBD1 (5 bases). This clonotype was sampled from an adult woman who had mild COVID-19 (a few samples of this study predate the infection). Cell type and time point are not known. The CDR3 sequence: CASKAGLGPNTEAFF. Written as DNA, the CDR3 is TGTGCCAGCAAGGCGGGATTGGGACCGAACACTGAAGCTTTCTTT. The variable domain in full, completed from reference TRBV5-4 and TRBJ1-1, reads ETGVTQSPTHLIKTRGQQVTLRCSSQSGHNTVSWYQQALGQGPQFIFQYYREEENGRGNFPPRFSGLQFPNYSSELNVNALELDDSALYLCASKAGLGPNTEAFFGQGTRLTVV.